This entry is about one T cell receptor beta chain. Libraries were prepared by immunoSEQ multiplex PCR; TCRdb keeps only in-frame clonotypes and omits some of them. The table has 60,000 to 75,000 clones, about 90% seen once. This sample was taken from a study of T cell changes during pregnancy in multiple sclerosis. The CDR3 spans 14 residues. Germline V gene lookup returns CDR1 MNHEY and CDR2 SVGAGI. V shed 2 bases and J 9 bases; nucleotides not matched to a gene: 6. This receptor was obtained from a female donor in good health, enrolled as a control in a pregnancy study. This chain joins TRBV6-5 and TRBJ2-1, with TRBD2 matching over 8 bases. The sample was peripheral blood, taken in the second trimester of pregnancy. Here the CDR3 DNA reads TGTGCCAGCAGTTACGGACTAGCATTTGTTGAGCAGTTCTTC. Protein: CASSYGLAFVEQFF.